A selection of T cell receptor beta chains follows, all from one sample in a study of T cells in Graves' hyperthyroidism and ophthalmopathy. In TCRdb, the multiplex PCR reads were re-called with MiXCR into one record per CDR3 protein. The table shows more than 500,000 distinct CDR3 sequences, with about 16% occurring only once. The sequenced material came from blood. Every receptor here comes from a woman aged 30 to 39 with Graves' hyperthyroidism. CDR3s include the opening cysteine and the closing phenylalanine or tryptophan. A D gene is named only where the DNA matches it firmly. For some rows the clone size is stated as once, few or many, or as a class when expanded; others skip it.

V gene	J gene	D gene	clone size	CDR3 DNA	CDR3 protein
TRBV4-1	TRBJ2-3	-	few	TGCGCCAGCAGCGACCGGGCCCCCGTGGCGGATACGCAGTATTTT	CASSDRAPVADTQYF
TRBV11-3	TRBJ2-1	TRBD1	many	TGTGCCAGCAGCTTATACAGGGGGCGCGCAGCGGTACCTCGGAACAATGAGCAGTTCTTC	CASSLYRGRAAVPRNNEQFF
TRBV11-2	TRBJ2-7	TRBD1	-	TGTGCCAGCAGCTTCCCCGGGACAGGAATTTACGAGCAGTACTTC	CASSFPGTGIYEQYF
TRBV7-3	TRBJ2-1	-	many	TGTGCCAGCAGTACTGGTGGTGAGCAGTTCTTC	CASSTGGEQFF
TRBV30	TRBJ1-1	-	many	TGTGCCTGGAGTGTACGGCGGACTGAAGCTTTCTTT	CAWSVRRTEAFF
TRBV30	TRBJ1-2	TRBD1	many	TGTGCCTGGAGTACAGGGGGCTATGGCTACACCTTC	CAWSTGGYGYTF
TRBV30	TRBJ1-1	-	many	TGTGCCTGGAGTGTAGGGAGGAACACTGAAGCTTTCTTT	CAWSVGRNTEAFF
TRBV4-3	TRBJ2-1	-	-	TGCGCCAGCAGCCAAGATGGGGTCAGCCATGAGCAGTTCTTC	CASSQDGVSHEQFF
TRBV28	TRBJ2-2	TRBD1	many	TGTGCCAGCAGCCCGGACAGGTACACCGGGGAGCTGTTTTTT	CASSPDRYTGELFF
TRBV5-1	TRBJ1-1	-	many	TGCGCCAGCAGCCCCGATCGCATTAACACTGAAGCTTTCTTT	CASSPDRINTEAFF
TRBV15	TRBJ1-3	-	many	TGTGCCACCAAGGAGGACTTCTCTGGAAACACCATATATTTT	CATKEDFSGNTIYF
TRBV20-1	TRBJ2-1	-	few	TGCAGTGCTTCCCTCCGGAGAAGGTTCGGTGAAGAGCAGTTCTTC	CSASLRRRFGEEQFF
TRBV12-3/TRBV12-4	TRBJ1-2	-	many	TGTGCCAGCAGTCCTTGGGGGGTGGGTGGCTACACCTTC	CASSPWGVGGYTF
TRBV15	TRBJ1-1	-	-	TGTGCCACCAGCAGAGATATGTGGGGGAACACTGAAGCTTTCTTT	CATSRDMWGNTEAFF
TRBV12-3/TRBV12-4	TRBJ2-1	-	many	TGTGCCAGCAGTTTACTCTTAAGGGGGAGTTTGGATGAGCAGTTCTTC	CASSLLLRGSLDEQFF
TRBV28	TRBJ2-5	TRBD1	many	TGTGCCAGCAGTTCTGGGGGGGGGACAGGGGAACAAGAGACCCAGTACTTC	CASSSGGGTGEQETQYF